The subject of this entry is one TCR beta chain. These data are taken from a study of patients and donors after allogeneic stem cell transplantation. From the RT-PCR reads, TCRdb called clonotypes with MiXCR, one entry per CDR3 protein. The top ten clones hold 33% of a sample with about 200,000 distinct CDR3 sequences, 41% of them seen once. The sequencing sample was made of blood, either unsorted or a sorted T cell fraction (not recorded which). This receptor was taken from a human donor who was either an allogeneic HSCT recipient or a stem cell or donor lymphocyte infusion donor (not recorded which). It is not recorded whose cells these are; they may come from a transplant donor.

The CDR3 region has the DNA TGTGCCAGCAGCAGGACAGGGGGCGATCAGCCCCAGCATTTT. It yields the protein CASSRTGGDQPQHF. The chain joins TRBV6-5 to TRBJ1-5; 11 nucleotides match TRBD1. The CDR3 spans 14 residues. Germline CDR1 MNHEY, CDR2 SVGAGI. Trimming cost V 6 bases and J 5 bases; bases outside gene matches: 3.